The 8 T cell receptor beta chains below come from one sample, sequenced in a study of kidney transplant recipient with SARS-CoV-2 infection (dated by TCRdb to about 2021). TCRdb names Illumina MiSeq as the instrument used. TCRdb reworked the public reads: Q25 trimming with fastp, MiXCR clone assembly, productive beta chains retained. Under each unique CDR3 protein, matching rows form one entry showing the most common genes and DNA. The table for this sample lists fewer than 250,000 distinct CDR3 sequences; 25% to 35% of them were counted only once. Roughly 7% of the sample comes from the top ten. The label giving this sample's time point can be read as: pre-pandemic baseline sample and day 111 after first positive SARS-CoV-2 test. This sample comprised a blood sample, obtained at baseline and on day 111 from a kidney transplant recipient. The origin of the receptors is a young adult male patient who had COVID-19 and was a kidney transplant recipient. Where a transplant has occurred, the graft donor may have supplied some of the T cells.

This clonotype was recorded at least ten times. The chain employs TRBV5-1 and TRBJ1-1; weak D call: TRBD1 (6 bases). The germline CDR1 and CDR2 sequences are SGHRS and YFSETQ. This CDR3 is 15 amino acids long. The V gene lost 4 bases and the J gene lost 0 bases, with 13 bases spanning the gap. The CDR3 DNA is TGCGCCAGCAGCATATGGGGGGGGCTGAACACTGAAGCTTTCTTT. It specifies CASSIWGGLNTEAFF.

This clonotype was observed many times. The gene calls are TRBV2 and TRBJ1-5; a weak D match, TRBD1 (6 bases). The CDR3 loop spans 15 amino acids. The germline V and J ends were trimmed by 2 bases and 4 bases, with 12 bases remaining between them. Germline-derived CDR1 and CDR2 are SNHLY and FYNNEI. Here the CDR3 reads CASSEWGRGNQPQHF. The CDR3 nucleotides read TGTGCCAGCAGTGAATGGGGGCGCGGGAATCAGCCCCAGCATTTT.

This clonotype was seen many times. The V call is TRBV7-2, the J call TRBJ1-2; D is possibly TRBD1 (6 bases). The CDR3 has 17 residues. Germline loops: CDR1 SGHTA, CDR2 FQGNSA. V lost 5 bases, J lost 6 bases, and 25 bases lay in between. The CDR3 coding sequence is TGTGCCAGCAGCCATGATGGGGCCGGGACAAAGGGGGATGGCTACACCTTC. This codes for CASSHDGAGTKGDGYTF.

As to this clonotype: A much larger clone lies a single base off, so this may be a read error. The chain is built from TRBV7-9 and TRBJ2-1; 7 nucleotides line up with TRBD2. CDR1 SEHNR and CDR2 FQNEAQ come from the germline V gene (reference sequence). The CDR3 runs 17 residues. The CDR3 is CAGSLSLGGVGDNEQFF. CDR3 bases: TGTGCCGGCAGCTTATCCCTTGGGGGGGTCGGGGACAATGAGCAGTTCTTC. The full variable domain, in which reference TRBV7-9 and TRBJ2-1 provide the parts outside the CDR3, is DTGVSQNPRHKITKRGQNVTFRCDPISEHNRLYWYRQTLGQGPEFLTYFQNEAQLEKSRLLSDRFSAERPKGSFSTLEIQRTEQGDSAMYLCAGSLSLGGVGDNEQFFGPGTRLTVL.

This clonotype was recorded at least ten times. The V gene is TRBV5-4, the J gene TRBJ2-7, with D possibly being TRBD2 (7 bases). CDR1 is SGHNT and CDR2 is YYREEE in the germline V gene (reference sequence). V lost 0 bases, J lost 6 bases, and 10 bases lay in between. The CDR3 totals 13 residues. CDR3 in DNA: TGTGCCAGCAGCTTGGAACGGGGGGCCGAGCAGTACTTC. Residues: CASSLERGAEQYF.

This clonotype was found many times. The chain has TRBV10-1 and TRBJ1-2; D gene unclear. Germline CDR1 WNHNN, CDR2 SYGVQD (reference sequence). Between the trimmed V and J ends, which lost 4 bases and 4 bases, there was a span of 22 bases. The CDR3 totals 17 residues. The CDR3 sequence is CASSAIGRSRKTYGYTF. CDR3 DNA sequence: TGCGCCAGCAGTGCAATCGGAAGATCGCGAAAGACCTATGGCTACACCTTC.

In regard to this clonotype: A much larger clonotype is one base distant, so this may be a read error. This chain connects TRBV7-9 to TRBJ2-4; tentatively, D is TRBD1 or TRBD2 (5 bases each). Germline assignment: CDR1 SEHNR and CDR2 FQNEAQ (reference sequence). CDR3 length: 12 residues. CDR3 sequence: CAISLEGYIQYF. In DNA, the CDR3 is TGTGCCATCAGCTTAGAGGGGTACATTCAGTACTTC.

About this clonotype: A much larger clone lies a single base off, so this may be a read error. The chain links TRBV19 to TRBJ1-2, with a tentative D call TRBD1 (5 bases). CDR1 and CDR2 from the germline V gene are LNHDA and SQIVND (reference sequence). This CDR3 region has 17 residues. V was clipped by 5 bases and J by 4 bases, with 23 bases between them. The CDR3 coding sequence is TGTGCCAGTAGTCCCATATGGACAAATCGAAAGACCTATGGCTACACCTTC. It codes for CASSPIWTNRKTYGYTF. The variable domain in full, with the rest retrieved from reference TRBV19 and TRBJ1-2, is DGGITQSPKYLFRKEGQNVTLSCEQNLNHDAMYWYRQDPGQGLRLIYYSQIVNDFQKGDIAEGYSVSREKKESFPLTVTSAQKNPTAFYLCASSPIWTNRKTYGYTFGSGTRLTVV.